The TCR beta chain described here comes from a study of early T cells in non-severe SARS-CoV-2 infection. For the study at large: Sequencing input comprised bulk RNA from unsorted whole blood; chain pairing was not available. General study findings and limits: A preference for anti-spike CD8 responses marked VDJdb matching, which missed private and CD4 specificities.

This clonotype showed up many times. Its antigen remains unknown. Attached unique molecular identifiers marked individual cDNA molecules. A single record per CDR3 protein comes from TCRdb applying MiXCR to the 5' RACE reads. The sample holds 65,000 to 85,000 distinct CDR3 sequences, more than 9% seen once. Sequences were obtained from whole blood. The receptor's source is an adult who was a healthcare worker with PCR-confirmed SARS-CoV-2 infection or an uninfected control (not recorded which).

CDR3 sequence reads: CASSFASGPAGEQFF. As DNA, the CDR3 is TGCGCCAGCAGCTTTGCTAGCGGTCCCGCTGGTGAGCAGTTCTTC. The V gene is TRBV5-1, the J gene TRBJ2-1, with TRBD2 identical over 7 bases. The CDR3 extends over 15 amino acids. The V and J ends lost 2 bases and 9 bases, in that order; junction bases with no gene match: 11. Germline V gene sequence: CDR1 SGHRS, CDR2 YFSETQ.